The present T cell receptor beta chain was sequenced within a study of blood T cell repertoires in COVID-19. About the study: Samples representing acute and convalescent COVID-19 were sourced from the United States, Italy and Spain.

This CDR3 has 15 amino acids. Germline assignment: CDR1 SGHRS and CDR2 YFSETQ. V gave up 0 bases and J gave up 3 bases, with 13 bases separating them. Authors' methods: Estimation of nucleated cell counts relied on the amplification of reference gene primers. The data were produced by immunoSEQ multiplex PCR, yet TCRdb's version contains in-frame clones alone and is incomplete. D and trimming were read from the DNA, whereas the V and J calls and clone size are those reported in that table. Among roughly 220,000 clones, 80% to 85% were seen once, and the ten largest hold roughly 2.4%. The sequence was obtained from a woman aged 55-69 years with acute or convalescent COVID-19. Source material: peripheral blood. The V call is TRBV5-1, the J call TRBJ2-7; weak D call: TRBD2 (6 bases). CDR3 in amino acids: CASSLEGSGYYEQYF. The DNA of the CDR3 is TGCGCCAGCAGCTTGGAAGGAAGCGGGTACTACGAGCAGTACTTC.